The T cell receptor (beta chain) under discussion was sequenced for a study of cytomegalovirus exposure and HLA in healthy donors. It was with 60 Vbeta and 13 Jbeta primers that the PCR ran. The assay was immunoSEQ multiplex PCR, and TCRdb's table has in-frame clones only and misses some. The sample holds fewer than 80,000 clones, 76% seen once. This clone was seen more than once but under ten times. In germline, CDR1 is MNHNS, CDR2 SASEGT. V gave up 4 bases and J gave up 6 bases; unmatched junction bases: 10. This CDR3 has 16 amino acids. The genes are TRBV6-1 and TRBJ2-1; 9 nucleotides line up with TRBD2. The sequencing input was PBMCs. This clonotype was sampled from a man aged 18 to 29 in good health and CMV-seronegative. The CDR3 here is CASSAGGGASVNEQFF. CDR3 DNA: TGTGCCAGCAGTGCCGGCGGGGGGGCCTCGGTCAATGAGCAGTTCTTC.